This T cell receptor beta chain comes out of a study of cytomegalovirus exposure and HLA in healthy donors. Turning to the study itself: The use of the same platform for the 110 or so validation repertoires and the roughly 730 first-cohort repertoires was reported by a later analysis. Whole-study findings and limits: Listed as cytomegalovirus-associated were 150 or so TCR beta chains. Whilst most TCR sequences proved rare, a subset of public TCRs occurred across many donors. In vitro confirmation showed three CMV-associated chains to be CMV antigen specific.

Germline CDR1 and CDR2: SGHTA and FQGNSA. This CDR3 has 16 residues. Trimming left V 5 bases short and J 7 bases short, with 23 bases between. TCRdb's copy holds only in-frame clones and misses some; the assay was immunoSEQ multiplex PCR. This sample has roughly 100,000 clones, with about 95% found just once. Comments on this clone: No antigen is known for it.

This TCR was recovered from a woman in her late teens or twenties in good health and CMV-seronegative. The V call is TRBV7-2, the J call TRBJ1-2; D may be TRBD1 (5 bases). The sample comprised PBMCs. CDR3 region: CASSTAGWGRESGYTF. CDR3 DNA: TGTGCCAGCAGCACCGCTGGATGGGGGAGGGAGAGTGGCTACACCTTC.